The clone carrying this TCR beta chain was found many times. This sample was taken from a study of regulatory T cells in long-lasting Graves disease. Study details: Patients newly diagnosed with Graves' had been on antithyroid drugs for under 3 months.

CDR3 length: 13 amino acids. From germline, CDR1 is DFQATT and CDR2 SNEGSKA (reference sequence). With 6 bases removed from V and 1 base from J, the gap between germline ends came to 10 bases. The time point here: newly diagnosed GD, antithyroid drugs for less than 3 months. PBMC RNA served as the TCR library source. Graves' disease diagnosis followed American Thyroid Association guidelines. HTBI primers from iRepertoire and Arm-PCR of CDR3 regions yielded the TCR beta libraries. TCRdb independently ran MiXCR on the multiplex PCR reads; one entry per CDR3 protein. The sample includes some 220,000 distinct CDR3 sequences, roughly 20% of them seen just once. This sample was shared with a second study, whose subject was T cells in Graves' hyperthyroidism and ophthalmopathy. That work states: TCR CDR3 underwent first-round RT-PCR with the HTBI primer set.

The material sequenced was peripheral blood mononuclear cells (PBMCs), taken at new diagnosis, from a patient treated with antithyroid drugs. This chain links TRBV20-1 with TRBJ1-3; D remains ambiguous. This TCR came from a woman between 25 and 40 years old with Graves disease. CDR3 sequence reads: CSARRSSGNTIYF. In DNA form, the CDR3 reads TGCAGTGCACGGAGAAGTTCTGGAAACACCATATATTTT.